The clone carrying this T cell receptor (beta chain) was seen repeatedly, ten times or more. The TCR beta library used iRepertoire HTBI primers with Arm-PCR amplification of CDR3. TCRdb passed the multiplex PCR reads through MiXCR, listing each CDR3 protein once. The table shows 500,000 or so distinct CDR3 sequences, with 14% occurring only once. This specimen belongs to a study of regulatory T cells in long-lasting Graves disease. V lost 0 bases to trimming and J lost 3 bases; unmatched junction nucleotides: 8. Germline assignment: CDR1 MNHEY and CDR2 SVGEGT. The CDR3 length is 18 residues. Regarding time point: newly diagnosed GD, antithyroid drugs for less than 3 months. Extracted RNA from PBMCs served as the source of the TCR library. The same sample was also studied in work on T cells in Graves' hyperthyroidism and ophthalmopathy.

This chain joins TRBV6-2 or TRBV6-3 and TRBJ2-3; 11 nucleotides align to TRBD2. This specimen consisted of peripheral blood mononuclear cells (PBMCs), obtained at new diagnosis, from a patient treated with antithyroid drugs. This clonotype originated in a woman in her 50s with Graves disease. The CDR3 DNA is TGTGCCAGCAGTTACTCTCGGGCGACTAGCGGGACGACAGATACGCAGTATTTT. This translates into CASSYSRATSGTTDTQYF.